Presented here are 27 T cell receptor beta chains from one specimen sequenced in a study of cytomegalovirus exposure and HLA in healthy donors. Sequencing was performed with immunoSEQ multiplex PCR; in TCRdb, only in-frame clones are kept and a portion is missing. The sample contains about 55,000 clones, about 93% of which appear only once. Sequenced material: PBMCs. Receptors were obtained from a man between 18 and 29 years old in good health and CMV-seronegative.

This clone was seen just once. The genes are TRBV6-1 and TRBJ2-7; 7 bases are a match to TRBD1. With 7 bases clipped from V and 5 bases from J, the junction kept 8 bases outside the gene matches. Germline V gene data show CDR1 as MNHNS and CDR2 as SASEGT. This CDR3 spans 13 amino acids. This CDR3 reads CASTRQGRNEQYF. In nucleotides, the CDR3 is TGTGCCAGCACACGACAGGGTAGGAACGAGCAGTACTTC.

In its sample, this clone was seen once. The genes are TRBV11-2 and TRBJ2-7; D is uncertain. Trimming removed 1 base from V and 5 bases from J, with 12 bases in between. CDR1 SGHAT and CDR2 FQNNGV come from the germline V gene. The CDR3 is made up of 14 amino acids. CDR3 in amino acids: CASSLAGSGDEQYF. DNA for the CDR3: TGTGCCAGCAGCTTAGCCGGGTCCGGAGACGAGCAGTACTTC.

V usage is TRBV18 and J usage is TRBJ2-1, with TRBD2 identical over 11 bases. V gave up 5 bases and J gave up 7 bases; unmatched junction bases: 10. The germline V gene has CDR1 KGHSH and CDR2 LQKENI. The CDR3 loop spans 16 amino acids. The CDR3 region is CASSSTSGDGENEQFF. CDR3 in DNA: TGTGCCAGCTCATCGACTAGCGGGGACGGTGAGAATGAGCAGTTCTTC.

V and J are TRBV5-5 and TRBJ2-7; 8 nucleotides line up with TRBD2. Trimming removed 0 bases from V and 5 bases from J; junction bases left unmatched: 4. Germline V gene lookup returns CDR1 SGHKS and CDR2 YYEKEE (reference sequence). This CDR3 contains 14 residues. CDR3 bases: TGTGCCAGCAGCTTGGAACTAGCGGCACACGAGCAGTACTTC. Protein: CASSLELAAHEQYF.

This clone was recorded once. The chain links TRBV28 to TRBJ2-2; D is possibly TRBD1 (6 bases). This CDR3 comprises 12 residues. From germline, CDR1 is MDHEN and CDR2 SYDVKM. The CDR3 is CGTGTTTGELFF. DNA for the CDR3: TGTGGCACAGGGACAACCACCGGGGAGCTGTTTTTT. Combining the CDR3 with reference TRBV28 and TRBJ2-2 gives the whole variable domain DVKVTQSSRYLVKRTGEKVFLECVQDMDHENMFWYRQDPGLGLRLIYFSYDVKMKEKGDIPEGYSVSREKKERFSLILESASTNQTSMYLCGTGTTTGELFFGEGSRLTVL.

This chain connects TRBV28 to TRBJ2-2; no clear D. CDR3 length: 14 amino acids. V lost 4 bases to trimming and J lost 6 bases, with 12 bases between them. CDR1 is MDHEN and CDR2 is SYDVKM in the germline V gene. The CDR3 is CASSSGGDAGELFF. The CDR3 nucleotides read TGTGCCAGCAGTTCCGGCGGTGACGCCGGGGAGCTGTTTTTT.

DNA for the CDR3: TGTGCCAGCAGGCAGGGTACTCTCGAGCAGTACTTC. Its protein product is CASRQGTLEQYF. This chain joins TRBV6-5 and TRBJ2-7; perhaps TRBD1 as D (5 bases). This CDR3 is built from 12 residues. V was pared by 6 bases and J by 6 bases, with 12 bases between. CDR1 and CDR2 from the germline V gene are MNHEY and SVGAGI.

CDR3 in DNA: TGCAGCGTTGAGGCGGGGGGGGGACTAGCGGGAGTCAGTGAGCAGTTCTTC. It yields the protein CSVEAGGGLAGVSEQFF. The V call is TRBV29-1, the J call TRBJ2-1, with 14 nucleotides matching TRBD2. The junction had 13 bases not matched to a gene; V was cut back by 3 bases and J by 9 bases. CDR3 length: 17 residues. From germline, CDR1 is SQVTM and CDR2 ANQGSEA.

V and J are TRBV18 and TRBJ2-3; 11 nucleotides line up with TRBD2. The germline V gene has CDR1 KGHSH and CDR2 LQKENI. V shed 3 bases, J shed 4 bases, and the junction held 3 bases outside the gene matches. The CDR3 contains 15 residues. The DNA for the CDR3 is TGTGCCAGCTCACCCACTAGCGGGAGTCCAGATACGCAGTATTTT. Protein product: CASSPTSGSPDTQYF.

The V and J genes are TRBV10-3 and TRBJ2-1; 8 nucleotides line up with TRBD2. J was trimmed by 0 bases and V by 11 bases; bases with no gene match: 15. Per germline, CDR1 ENHRY and CDR2 SYGVKD. The CDR3 length is 17 residues. The CDR3 loop is CAAGLASTLSSYNEQFF. The CDR3 DNA reads as TGTGCCGCCGGACTAGCTTCTACCCTTAGCTCCTACAATGAGCAGTTCTTC.

The table lists this clone with a count of one. The genes are TRBV5-1 and TRBJ2-6; TRBD1 matches 7 bases. This CDR3 is 15 amino acids long. Trimming at V came to 0 bases and at J to 6 bases, leaving 3 bases not matched to a gene. Germline V gives CDR1 SGHRS, CDR2 YFSETQ. The CDR3 nucleotides are TGCGCCAGCAGCTTGGCAGGGACAGCGGCCAACGTCCTGACTTTC. Translating gives CASSLAGTAANVLTF. Supplemented by reference TRBV5-1 and TRBJ2-6, the full variable domain reads KAGVTQTPRYLIKTRGQQVTLSCSPISGHRSVSWYQQTPGQGLQFLFEYFSETQRNKGNFPGRFSGRQFSNSRSEMNVSTLELGDSALYLCASSLAGTAANVLTFGAGSRLTVL.

The chain couples TRBV19 to TRBJ2-1, with 7 positions matching TRBD2. Germline CDR1 LNHDA, CDR2 SQIVND (reference sequence). J gave up 0 bases and V 6 bases, and 5 bases lay outside the gene matches. There are 15 residues in the CDR3. CDR3: CASRGGGDSYNEQFF. The CDR3 bases are TGTGCCAGTAGGGGGGGAGGGGACTCCTACAATGAGCAGTTCTTC.

The V and J genes are TRBV25-1 and TRBJ2-2; maybe TRBD2 (5 bases). This CDR3 is built from 15 residues. The V and J ends lost 5 bases and 0 bases respectively, with 10 bases between them. Germline CDR1 reads MGHDK; CDR2 reads SYGVNS. CDR3 region: CASSSGFSNTGELFF. The CDR3 coding sequence is TGTGCCAGCAGTAGCGGATTTTCGAACACCGGGGAGCTGTTTTTT. Full variable domain (remainder filled in from reference TRBV25-1 and TRBJ2-2): EADIYQTPRYLVIGTGKKITLECSQTMGHDKMYWYQQDPGMELHLIHYSYGVNSTEKGDLSSESTVSRIRTEHFPLTLESARPSHTSQYLCASSSGFSNTGELFFGEGSRLTVL.

The gene calls are TRBV29-1 and TRBJ2-2; 13 positions match TRBD2. The junction had 13 bases not matched to a gene; V was cut back by 6 bases and J by 6 bases. Looked up from germline, CDR1 is SQVTM and CDR2 is ANQGSEA. The CDR3 runs 17 residues. CDR3 coding DNA: TGCAGCGTCCCTGGACTAGCGGGAGTTGAAGGGTCCGGGGAGCTGTTTTTT. It translates to CSVPGLAGVEGSGELFF.

DNA for the CDR3: TGTGCCAGCAGTTCATCCGGGACAGGGGGCTACGAGCAGTACTTC. Residues: CASSSSGTGGYEQYF. The gene calls are TRBV28 and TRBJ2-7, with 11 nucleotides matching TRBD1. Germline trimming cut 4 bases from V and 3 bases from J; bases unmatched to any gene: 5. Germline V lookup: CDR1 MDHEN, CDR2 SYDVKM. CDR3 length equals 15 residues.

The gene calls are TRBV28 and TRBJ2-7; 11 nucleotides match TRBD2. V shed 6 bases and J 3 bases; nucleotides not matched to a gene: 4. Germline assignment: CDR1 MDHEN and CDR2 SYDVKM. The CDR3 consists of 14 residues. The CDR3 nucleotides read TGTGCCAGCAGCCGACTAGCGGGGTTCTACGAGCAGTACTTC. Its translation is CASSRLAGFYEQYF. Based on the CDR3 plus reference TRBV28 and TRBJ2-7, the full variable domain is DVKVTQSSRYLVKRTGEKVFLECVQDMDHENMFWYRQDPGLGLRLIYFSYDVKMKEKGDIPEGYSVSREKKERFSLILESASTNQTSMYLCASSRLAGFYEQYFGPGTRLTVT.

This clone was seen a single time. The chain employs TRBV6-6 and TRBJ1-5; no firm D call. V was trimmed by 6 bases and J by 3 bases, leaving 12 bases between them. There are 14 residues in the CDR3. Germline V gene data show CDR1 as MNHNY and CDR2 as SVGAGI (reference sequence). The CDR3 region is CASRESRYNQPQHF. In DNA form, the CDR3 reads TGTGCCAGCAGGGAATCCAGGTACAATCAGCCCCAGCATTTT.

The chain recombines TRBV9 with TRBJ2-1, with 9 positions matching TRBD2. The V and J ends lost 4 bases and 6 bases, in that order; junction bases with no gene match: 11. The CDR3 totals 16 residues. CDR1 is SGDLS, CDR2 YYNGEE, per germline. The CDR3 DNA reads TGTGCCAGCAGCCCCCTGGCGCGGGAGGGCCTCAATGAGCAGTTCTTC. It specifies CASSPLAREGLNEQFF.

The J gene is TRBJ2-6, the V gene TRBV19, with TRBD1 identical over 7 bases. Germline V lookup: CDR1 LNHDA, CDR2 SQIVND (reference sequence). Trimming removed 10 bases from V and 0 bases from J; junction bases left unmatched: 15. The CDR3 has 18 amino acids. The CDR3 region has the DNA TGTGCCACCAGGGCAAGGGGGCTCACCCGCTCTGGGGCCAACGTCCTGACTTTC. As protein: CATRARGLTRSGANVLTF.

V usage is TRBV27 and J usage is TRBJ1-5; 11 nucleotides align to TRBD1. Germline V gives CDR1 MNHEY, CDR2 SMNVEV (reference sequence). V dropped 6 bases and J dropped 6; count of bases not matched to a gene: 4. The CDR3 contains 14 residues. The CDR3 DNA follows: TGTGCCAGCAGAGCCGGGACAGGGGGTCAGCCCCAGCATTTT. This translates into CASRAGTGGQPQHF.

This sequence joins TRBV19 and TRBJ2-3, with D perhaps matching TRBD2 (6 bases). There are 15 residues in the CDR3. Germline loops: CDR1 LNHDA, CDR2 SQIVND (reference sequence). Trimming took off 6 bases at V and 2 bases at J, with 15 bases between the two ends. The CDR3 sequence is CASSADGTSTDTQYF. The CDR3, as DNA: TGTGCCAGTAGCGCAGACGGGACTTCCACAGATACGCAGTATTTT.

CDR3: CASEIFGAGGHEQYF. The DNA of the CDR3 is TGTGCCAGCGAAATTTTTGGAGCGGGAGGTCACGAGCAGTACTTC. J is TRBJ2-7 and V is TRBV13, with 9 positions matching TRBD2. The V gene end was trimmed by 8 bases and the J gene end by 5 bases; junction bases not matched to a gene: 13. This CDR3 has 15 amino acids. CDR1 is PRHDT and CDR2 is FYEKMQ in the germline V gene (reference sequence).

The V and J genes are TRBV28 and TRBJ1-2; D unclear. The CDR3 loop spans 11 amino acids. V shed 4 bases and J shed 4 bases, with 4 bases lying between them. The germline CDR1 and CDR2 sequences are MDHEN and SYDVKM. As DNA, the CDR3 is TGTGCCAGCAGTTACTTCTATGGCTACACCTTC. Amino acids: CASSYFYGYTF.

CDR3 sequence (DNA): TGTGCCAGCAGGTTGTACAGGGCCGACAATCAGCCCCAGCATTTT. Protein: CASRLYRADNQPQHF. The V call is TRBV28, the J call TRBJ1-5; a weak D match, TRBD1 (6 bases). The germline V gene has CDR1 MDHEN and CDR2 SYDVKM. The V end was cut by 6 bases, the J end by 3 bases, with 15 bases between. This CDR3 spans 15 amino acids.

This chain uses TRBV5-1 with TRBJ2-5, with TRBD1 matching over 8 bases. V shed 0 bases and J 5 bases; nucleotides not matched to a gene: 15. This CDR3 spans 18 amino acids. Germline V gene data show CDR1 as SGHRS and CDR2 as YFSETQ. This chain's CDR3 is CASSLAFPTGGILETQYF. Written as DNA, the CDR3 is TGCGCCAGCAGCTTGGCCTTTCCTACAGGGGGGATACTGGAGACCCAGTACTTC.

V gene TRBV18 combines with J gene TRBJ1-2; 10 bases agree with TRBD1. This CDR3 has 16 residues. With V trimmed by 6 bases and J by 7 bases, 14 bases remained unmatched. Germline V gene sequence: CDR1 KGHSH, CDR2 LQKENI. The CDR3 nucleotides read TGTGCCAGCTCCCTAGAATTCGGGACAGGGGTTACTGGCTACACCTTC. It translates to CASSLEFGTGVTGYTF.

J is TRBJ2-7 and V is TRBV28, with TRBD1 matching over 7 bases. The CDR3 has 15 residues. V lost 7 bases to trimming and J lost 2 bases; unmatched junction nucleotides: 11. From germline, CDR1 is MDHEN and CDR2 SYDVKM. CDR3 loop: CASTSPGTATYEQYF. The CDR3 region has the DNA TGTGCCAGCACTTCGCCCGGGACAGCCACCTACGAGCAGTACTTC. The full variable domain, its missing parts supplied by reference TRBV28 and TRBJ2-7, is DVKVTQSSRYLVKRTGEKVFLECVQDMDHENMFWYRQDPGLGLRLIYFSYDVKMKEKGDIPEGYSVSREKKERFSLILESASTNQTSMYLCASTSPGTATYEQYFGPGTRLTVT.